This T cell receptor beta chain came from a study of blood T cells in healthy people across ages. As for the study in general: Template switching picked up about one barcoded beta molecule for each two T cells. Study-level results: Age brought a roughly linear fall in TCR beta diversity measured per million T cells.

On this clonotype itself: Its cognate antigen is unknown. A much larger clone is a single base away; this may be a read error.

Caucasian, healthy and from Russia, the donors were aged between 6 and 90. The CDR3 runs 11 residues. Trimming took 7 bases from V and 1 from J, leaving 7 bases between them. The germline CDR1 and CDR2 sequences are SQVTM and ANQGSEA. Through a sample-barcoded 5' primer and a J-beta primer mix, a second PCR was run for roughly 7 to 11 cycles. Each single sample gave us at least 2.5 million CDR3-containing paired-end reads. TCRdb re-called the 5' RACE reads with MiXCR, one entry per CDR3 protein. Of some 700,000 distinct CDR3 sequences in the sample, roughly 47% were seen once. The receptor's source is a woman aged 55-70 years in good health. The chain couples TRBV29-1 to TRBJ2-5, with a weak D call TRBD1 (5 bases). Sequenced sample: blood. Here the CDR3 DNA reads TGCAGCGCACAGGCCCAAGAGACCCAGTACTTC. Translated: CSAQAQETQYF.